Shown below are 18 T cell receptor beta chains from a single sample sequenced in a study of persistence of HIV-infected CD4 T cells. Their antigens remain unidentified. This was the immunoSEQ version 4 assay in survey mode. TCRdb's copy holds only in-frame clones and misses some; the assay was immunoSEQ multiplex PCR. The sample has about 25,000 clones, roughly 70% seen once. The stimulus was an HIV-1 Gag 15-mer peptide pool, 1 ug/peptide/mL. Sorting selected CD4+ T cells upregulating both CD40 ligand and CD69. The sequences come from CD4+ T cells sorted from PBMCs after 18-hour stimulation, collected from a patient who received antiretroviral therapy. Every receptor here comes from an adult man with HIV who was CMV-seropositive.

A word on this clone: A junction end diverges from the germline sequence, so it may reflect a read error. The rearrangement links TRBV7-6 to TRBJ2-3, with D unclear. The CDR3 totals 16 residues. In germline, CDR1 is SGHVS, CDR2 FNYEAQ. CDR3 DNA sequence: TGTGCCAGCACCTTAAACTCCAGAGCTAGGGCAGATACGCAGTATTTT. Protein product: CASTLNSRARADTQYF.

V is TRBV6-1 and J is TRBJ1-5, with 9 bases lining up with TRBD1. Trimming removed 1 base from V and 15 bases from J; junction bases left unmatched: 7. The V gene's germline CDR1 is MNHNS and CDR2 SASEGT. The CDR3 totals 13 residues. The CDR3 is CASSEEDRGRMHF. CDR3 coding DNA: TGTGCCAGCAGTGAAGAGGACAGGGGACGTATGCATTTT.

This clone showed up just once. The chain uses TRBV20-1 and TRBJ2-7; D is unclear. CDR3 length: 11 amino acids. Trimming shortened V by 4 bases and J by 3 bases, and 7 bases separated the two germline ends. The germline CDR1 and CDR2 sequences are DFQATT and SNEGSKA (reference sequence). CDR3 loop: CSATWVYEQYF. CDR3 coding DNA: TGCAGTGCTACATGGGTCTACGAGCAGTACTTC.

The genes are TRBV29-1 and TRBJ2-1; D is possibly TRBD1 (5 bases). The CDR3 runs 15 residues. Germline CDR1 reads SQVTM; CDR2 reads ANQGSEA. The CDR3 loop is CSDVVLDRGYNEQFF. CDR3 DNA: TGCAGTGATGTTGTCCTCGACAGAGGATACAATGAGCAGTTCTTC.

The chain joins TRBV19 to TRBJ2-1, with D possibly matching TRBD2 (5 bases). V was trimmed by 3 bases and J by 7 bases, leaving 16 bases between them. Per germline, CDR1 LNHDA and CDR2 SQIVND (reference sequence). The CDR3 totals 15 residues. Here the CDR3 reads CASSIEGFGRNEQFF. CDR3 nucleotides: TGTGCCAGTAGTATTGAGGGTTTTGGAAGGAATGAGCAGTTCTTC.

The chain uses TRBV2 and TRBJ1-1; D gene unclear. The V gene's germline CDR1 is SNHLY and CDR2 FYNNEI. The ends were cut back, 7 bases at V and 1 base at J, with 4 bases in the middle. The CDR3 covers 11 residues. The CDR3: CASNQNTEAFF. The DNA of the CDR3 is TGTGCCAGCAATCAGAACACTGAAGCTTTCTTT.

The chain carries TRBV7-9 and TRBJ1-2; 10 bases line up with TRBD1. The CDR3 loop spans 18 amino acids. The V gene's germline CDR1 is SEHNR and CDR2 FQNEAQ (reference sequence). The V gene end was trimmed by 4 bases and the J gene end by 5 bases; junction bases not matched to a gene: 16. CDR3 nucleotides: TGTGCCAGCAGCTCTACCGCTACGGGGACAGGGGAGGGATATGGCTACACCTTC. The encoded protein is CASSSTATGTGEGYGYTF.

This chain connects TRBV7-9 to TRBJ1-3, with no clear D. From germline, CDR1 is SEHNR and CDR2 FQNEAQ (reference sequence). Trimming pared 4 bases from V and 3 bases from J, leaving 4 bases between. The CDR3 runs 12 residues. For the CDR3, the DNA is TGTGCCAGCAGCTATGTTGGAAACACCATATATTTT. Its protein is CASSYVGNTIYF. Supplemented by reference TRBV7-9 and TRBJ1-3, the full variable domain reads DTGVSQNPRHKITKRGQNVTFRCDPISEHNRLYWYRQTLGQGPEFLTYFQNEAQLEKSRLLSDRFSAERPKGSFSTLEIQRTEQGDSAMYLCASSYVGNTIYFGEGSWLTVV.

V and J are TRBV28 and TRBJ1-6; D is perhaps TRBD1 (5 bases). CDR3 length: 16 amino acids. Germline loops: CDR1 MDHEN, CDR2 SYDVKM. V was cut by 5 bases and J by 0 bases, with 11 bases left in between. The DNA of the CDR3 is TGTGCCAGCAGTCCCCCCGGGGGCTCCTATAATTCACCCCTCCACTTT. Amino acid sequence: CASSPPGGSYNSPLHF.

The chain couples TRBV12-3 or TRBV12-4 to TRBJ2-7, with D unclear. The CDR3 is made up of 11 amino acids. V gave up 2 bases and J gave up 5 bases, with 4 bases separating them. The CDR3 bases are TGTGCCAGCAGTTTAAAGCACGAGCAGTACTTC. This encodes CASSLKHEQYF.

The chain joins TRBV5-1 to TRBJ2-1; no firm D call. V lost 2 bases and J 6 bases, leaving 12 bases between the germline ends. This CDR3 has 14 residues. In germline, CDR1 is SGHRS, CDR2 YFSETQ. The CDR3 loop is CASSLYDRANEQFF. The CDR3 DNA sequence: TGCGCCAGCAGCTTATATGATAGGGCCAATGAGCAGTTCTTC.

The chain couples TRBV3-1 (or the pseudogene TRBV3-2) to TRBJ1-2; no clear D gene. Trimming stripped 0 bases from V and 10 bases from J, with 21 bases between. This CDR3 contains 16 residues. Per the germline V gene, CDR1 is LGHDT and CDR2 is YNNKEL (reference sequence). CDR3 amino acids: CASSQEGGGGLVVYTF. As DNA, the CDR3 is TGTGCCAGCAGCCAAGAAGGTGGAGGAGGATTGGTGGTCTACACCTTC.

The V gene is TRBV6-5, the J gene TRBJ2-7, with 7 bases aligning to TRBD2. The germline V gene has CDR1 MNHEY and CDR2 SVGAGI. The CDR3 is made up of 14 amino acids. V gave up 6 bases and J gave up 3 bases; unmatched junction bases: 8. The CDR3 sequence is CASSPAGGFYEQYF. CDR3 DNA sequence: TGTGCCAGCAGCCCCGCCGGGGGGTTCTACGAGCAGTACTTC.

This clone was found a few times. The chain is built from TRBV6-5 and TRBJ1-1; D unclear. CDR3 length: 13 amino acids. Germline V CDR1 and CDR2: MNHEY, SVGAGI. Trimming cost V 8 bases and J 1 base, with 11 bases left between them. This CDR3 is CASARQPNTEAFF. CDR3 DNA: TGTGCCAGCGCTAGGCAACCGAACACTGAAGCTTTCTTT.

This clone has more than one count but fewer than ten. The rearrangement joins TRBV6-1 to TRBJ1-3, with a weak D call TRBD1 (5 bases). Deletions cut 0 bases from V and 9 bases from J, with 21 bases between. The CDR3 extends over 17 amino acids. The V gene's germline CDR1 is MNHNS and CDR2 SASEGT. CDR3 DNA sequence: TGTGCCAGCAGTGAAGCGGTTGGGGCAGGGAGGTGGAGCACCATATATTTT. Translating gives CASSEAVGAGRWSTIYF.

The chain uses TRBV4-1 and TRBJ2-7; D perhaps matches TRBD2 (5 bases). CDR3 length: 14 residues. Trimming cost V 5 bases and J 2 bases, with 13 bases left between them. Per the germline V gene, CDR1 is MGHRA and CDR2 is YSYEKL. CDR3 DNA sequence: TGCGCCAGCAGCGAAGGGAGCTCAACCTACGAGCAGTACTTC. Protein product: CASSEGSSTYEQYF.

This sequence joins TRBV6-6 and TRBJ1-4; 10 bases fit TRBD1. Germline assignment: CDR1 MNHNY and CDR2 SVGAGI (reference sequence). The J segment lost 8 bases and the V segment lost 5 bases, leaving 17 bases of the junction unmatched. The CDR3 extends over 18 amino acids. CDR3 nucleotide sequence: TGTGCCAGCAGTCCCCCAGTCATGGCGACAGGGGGCGCAGAAAAACTGTTTTTT. It codes for CASSPPVMATGGAEKLFF.

This clone was observed once. This chain joins TRBV27 and TRBJ2-4; 7 bases map to TRBD2. V shed 3 bases and J 1 base; nucleotides not matched to a gene: 0. The CDR3 is made up of 14 amino acids. Germline V gene data show CDR1 as MNHEY and CDR2 as SMNVEV (reference sequence). The CDR3 DNA reads as TGTGCCAGCAGTTTGGGAGGGGCCAAAAACATTCAGTACTTC. Its translation is CASSLGGAKNIQYF.